Presented here are 18 T cell receptor beta chains from one specimen sequenced in a study of cytomegalovirus exposure and HLA in healthy donors. The PCR made use of 60 Vbeta and 13 Jbeta primers. Sequencing was performed with immunoSEQ multiplex PCR; in TCRdb, only in-frame clones are kept and a portion is missing. The sample records 150,000 to 200,000 clones, more than 80% being singletons. The material sequenced was PBMCs. Source of these receptors: a male donor in good health and CMV-seronegative.

The chain is built from TRBV5-1 and TRBJ2-1; possibly TRBD2 for D (5 bases). Looked up from germline, CDR1 is SGHRS and CDR2 is YFSETQ. The CDR3 has 18 residues. The V gene lost 4 bases and the J gene lost 0 bases, with 20 bases spanning the gap. CDR3 sequence reads: CASSDPGNGASSYNEQFF. DNA of the CDR3: TGCGCCAGCAGCGACCCCGGGAATGGCGCTAGCTCCTACAATGAGCAGTTCTTC.

The chain joins TRBV7-2 to TRBJ1-4, with 10 positions matching TRBD1. Germline values: CDR1 SGHTA, CDR2 FQGNSA. With V trimmed by 5 bases and J by 0 bases, 9 bases remained unmatched. The CDR3 is 18 residues long. The CDR3 DNA is TGTGCCAGCAGCCTGAGGACAGGGGGTGCCGCAACTAATGAAAAACTGTTTTTT. It yields the protein CASSLRTGGAATNEKLFF.

This chain connects TRBV19 to TRBJ1-5; the match to TRBD1 covers 7 bases. CDR3 size: 13 residues. The trim removed 10 bases at V and 2 bases at J, leaving 5 bases unmatched. Germline loops: CDR1 LNHDA, CDR2 SQIVND (reference sequence). The CDR3 region has the DNA TGTGCCACCCGCGGACAGGGCAATCAGCCCCAGCATTTT. This sequence encodes CATRGQGNQPQHF.

V gene TRBV7-3 combines with J gene TRBJ1-2; the match to TRBD1 covers 8 bases. Trimming cost V 6 bases and J 10 bases; bases outside gene matches: 13. The CDR3 covers 14 residues. Germline CDR1 SGHTA, CDR2 FQGTGA. This chain's CDR3 is CASSRSGTGRDYTF. The CDR3 nucleotides read TGTGCCAGCAGTCGCTCCGGGACAGGAAGGGACTACACCTTC.

The V and J genes are TRBV7-2 and TRBJ1-5, with D maybe TRBD1 (5 bases). Germline CDR1 SGHTA, CDR2 FQGNSA. The V end lost 5 bases, the J end lost 7 bases, and 18 bases lay between the germline ends. The CDR3 consists of 15 residues. Here the CDR3 reads CASSPRGGVGQPQHF. The DNA of the CDR3 is TGTGCCAGCAGCCCCCGGGGAGGGGTTGGCCAGCCCCAGCATTTT. Combining the CDR3 with reference TRBV7-2 and TRBJ1-5 gives the whole variable domain GAGVSQSPSNKVTEKGKDVELRCDPISGHTALYWYRQSLGQGLEFLIYFQGNSAPDKSGLPSDRFSAERTGGSVSTLTIQRTQQEDSAVYLCASSPRGGVGQPQHFGDGTRLSIL.

V is TRBV5-1 and J is TRBJ2-1; 8 bases map to TRBD2. The V gene's germline CDR1 is SGHRS and CDR2 YFSETQ. V shed 5 bases and J 6 bases; nucleotides not matched to a gene: 10. CDR3 size: 15 residues. The CDR3 sequence is CASSPGTSPLNEQFF. CDR3 sequence (DNA): TGCGCCAGCAGTCCCGGGACTAGTCCACTCAATGAGCAGTTCTTC. Drawing the rest from reference TRBV5-1 and TRBJ2-1, the complete variable domain is KAGVTQTPRYLIKTRGQQVTLSCSPISGHRSVSWYQQTPGQGLQFLFEYFSETQRNKGNFPGRFSGRQFSNSRSEMNVSTLELGDSALYLCASSPGTSPLNEQFFGPGTRLTVL.

This clone has a single count. The chain couples TRBV28 to TRBJ1-2; the match to TRBD1 covers 8 bases. CDR1 and CDR2 (germline): MDHEN, SYDVKM. This CDR3 region has 14 residues. V shed 5 bases and J 3 bases; nucleotides not matched to a gene: 5. The CDR3 spells CASSGETGDYGYTF. CDR3 DNA: TGTGCCAGCAGTGGAGAGACAGGGGACTATGGCTACACCTTC.

The V call is TRBV19, the J call TRBJ2-1; 13 bases line up with TRBD2. From germline, CDR1 is LNHDA and CDR2 SQIVND (reference sequence). Trimming removed 8 bases from V and 5 bases from J; junction bases left unmatched: 3. The CDR3 has 14 residues. CDR3 DNA: TGTGCCAGTGGACTAGCGGGGGTAAACAATGAGCAGTTCTTC. This translates into CASGLAGVNNEQFF.

The chain employs TRBV6-1 and TRBJ1-2, with 9 bases that match TRBD1. Germline V gene sequence: CDR1 MNHNS, CDR2 SASEGT. The length of the CDR3 is 15 residues. After removal of 1 base from V and 4 bases from J, the junction contained 4 bases not matched to a gene. The CDR3, as DNA: TGTGCCAGCAGTGAAGGTGGACAGGGGCGCTATGGCTACACCTTC. Translating gives CASSEGGQGRYGYTF.

The chain employs TRBV28 and TRBJ2-1; 13 nucleotides line up with TRBD2. This CDR3 comprises 15 residues. V shed 5 bases, J shed 8 bases, and the junction held 6 bases outside the gene matches. Germline lookup yields CDR1 MDHEN and CDR2 SYDVKM. The CDR3 sequence: CASSPTSGRVYEQFF. The CDR3 DNA reads as TGTGCCAGCAGTCCCACTAGCGGGAGGGTCTATGAGCAGTTCTTC. The full variable domain, completed using reference TRBV28 and TRBJ2-1, is DVKVTQSSRYLVKRTGEKVFLECVQDMDHENMFWYRQDPGLGLRLIYFSYDVKMKEKGDIPEGYSVSREKKERFSLILESASTNQTSMYLCASSPTSGRVYEQFFGPGTRLTVL.

V and J are TRBV6-5 and TRBJ1-5, with 7 bases matching TRBD1. This CDR3 comprises 16 residues. Germline lookup yields CDR1 MNHEY and CDR2 SVGAGI. Trimming at V came to 2 bases and at J to 2 bases, leaving 6 bases not matched to a gene. The CDR3 protein is CASSYNDRVGNQPQHF. The CDR3 region has the DNA TGTGCCAGCAGTTACAATGACAGGGTGGGCAATCAGCCCCAGCATTTT.

This clone has at least ten counts. The chain is built from TRBV6-6 and TRBJ1-1, with D tentatively TRBD1 (5 bases). V was shortened by 0 bases and J by 1 base, with 6 bases between the two germline ends. CDR1 is MNHNY and CDR2 is SVGAGI in the germline V gene (reference sequence). The CDR3 totals 14 residues. The CDR3 spells CASSYSTANTEAFF. For the CDR3, the DNA is TGTGCCAGCAGTTACTCGACAGCGAACACTGAAGCTTTCTTT.

The CDR3 DNA follows: TGTGCCAGCAGTTTAGGCAGGGGAGAGACCCAGTACTTC. It codes for CASSLGRGETQYF. The chain carries TRBV27 and TRBJ2-5; the D gene is possibly TRBD1 (6 bases). There are 13 residues in the CDR3. V was clipped by 2 bases and J by 4 bases, with 8 bases between them. From germline, CDR1 is MNHEY and CDR2 SMNVEV (reference sequence).

J is TRBJ1-1 and V is TRBV11-2; TRBD1 might be the D (5 bases). The V gene lost 5 bases and the J gene lost 0 bases, with 10 bases spanning the gap. The CDR3 runs to 14 residues. CDR1 SGHAT and CDR2 FQNNGV come from the germline V gene. For the CDR3, the DNA is TGTGCCAGCAGCGGGGGGACGGTGAACACTGAAGCTTTCTTT. Protein sequence: CASSGGTVNTEAFF.

The genes are TRBV5-1 and TRBJ2-2; 15 bases match TRBD2. The CDR3 is made up of 19 amino acids. J lost 0 bases, V lost 4 bases, and 7 bases had no gene match. The germline V gene encodes CDR1 SGHRS and CDR2 YFSETQ. The CDR3 DNA follows: TGCGCCAGCAGCCCCAGGACTAGCGGGAGGGCAGCGAACACCGGGGAGCTGTTTTTT. This encodes CASSPRTSGRAANTGELFF.

The chain joins TRBV6-5 to TRBJ2-2, with TRBD1 matching 7 bases. J was trimmed by 6 bases and V by 2 bases; bases with no gene match: 9. Germline V gene sequence: CDR1 MNHEY, CDR2 SVGAGI. The CDR3 is 16 amino acids. This chain's CDR3 is CASSYQTGVYAGELFF. CDR3 DNA: TGTGCCAGCAGTTACCAAACAGGGGTGTACGCCGGGGAGCTGTTTTTT.

This sequence joins TRBV2 and TRBJ2-7; 8 nucleotides align to TRBD1. From germline, CDR1 is SNHLY and CDR2 FYNNEI. V lost 3 bases and J lost 5; bases outside the gene matches: 9. There are 15 residues in the CDR3. The CDR3 loop is CASSEGGQGGHEQYF. CDR3 DNA sequence: TGTGCCAGCAGTGAGGGCGGACAGGGTGGGCACGAGCAGTACTTC.

V is TRBV7-3 and J is TRBJ2-7, with D possibly being TRBD1 (5 bases). The germline V gene has CDR1 SGHTA and CDR2 FQGTGA. This CDR3 region has 13 residues. Trimming shortened V by 1 base and J by 6 bases, and 10 bases separated the two germline ends. The DNA of the CDR3 is TGTGCCAGCAGCTTAAACAGGTGGACCGAGCAGTACTTC. It yields the protein CASSLNRWTEQYF.